One and the same sample provided the 28 T cell receptor beta chains below, sequenced in a study of molecular identifiers for immune sequencing clone quantification. One entry per CDR3 protein, called by TCRdb with MiXCR from the PCR reads. The table has 490,000 or so distinct CDR3 sequences, 20% to 25% seen once. The specimen was naive CD8+ T cells from blood, with Jurkat cell RNA spiked in. Subset defined: FACS-sorted CD8+CD4-CCR7+CD45RA+ naive T cells. All receptors derive from a human donor in good health. Some libraries in this study had Jurkat cell RNA spiked in.

This clonotype came up a few times. This rearrangement joins TRBV9 to TRBJ2-2; the D gene is possibly TRBD2 (5 bases). This CDR3 has 14 amino acids. The V gene lost 5 bases and the J gene lost 6 bases, with 14 bases spanning the gap. Germline V gives CDR1 SGDLS, CDR2 YYNGEE. This chain's CDR3 is CASSDGGFPGELFF. The CDR3 DNA sequence: TGTGCCAGCAGTGACGGAGGATTCCCCGGGGAGCTGTTTTTT.

Concerning this clonotype itself: A much larger clone lies a single base off, so this may be a read error. The gene calls are TRBV7-2 and TRBJ2-1, with D perhaps being TRBD1 or TRBD2 (6 bases each). Deletions cut 0 bases from V and 0 bases from J, with 15 bases between. The CDR3 spans 18 residues. Germline CDR1 and CDR2: SGHTA and FQGNSA. This CDR3 is CASSLALKGGGSYNEQFF. The CDR3 DNA sequence: TGTGCCAGCAGCTTAGCGCTAAAGGGGGGAGGCTCCTACAATGAGCAGTTCTTC.

This chain joins TRBV4-1 and TRBJ1-6; no firm D call. The CDR3 contains 18 residues. The germline CDR1 and CDR2 sequences are MGHRA and YSYEKL. V shed 1 base and J shed 4 bases, with 17 bases lying between them. CDR3: CASSQVVGVGDYNSPLHF. The CDR3 bases are TGCGCCAGCAGCCAAGTTGTTGGGGTTGGAGATTATAATTCACCCCTCCACTTT.

This clonotype was seen many times. The J gene is TRBJ1-1, the V gene TRBV27, with D perhaps matching TRBD1 (5 bases). The V and J ends lost 3 bases and 1 base respectively, with 12 bases between them. This CDR3 has 15 amino acids. CDR1 and CDR2 (germline): MNHEY, SMNVEV (reference sequence). The CDR3 spells CASSFEGRGNTEAFF. In nucleotides, the CDR3 is TGTGCCAGCAGTTTTGAGGGGCGAGGGAACACTGAAGCTTTCTTT.

This clonotype was counted at least ten times. The chain combines TRBV2 with TRBJ1-5; D uncertain. The CDR3 is 13 residues long. Germline V gives CDR1 SNHLY, CDR2 FYNNEI. The V and J ends lost 0 bases and 7 bases respectively, with 7 bases between them. In DNA form, the CDR3 reads TGTGCCAGCAGTGAAGCTGCCGGGCAGCCCCAGCATTTT. It encodes CASSEAAGQPQHF.

Turning to this clonotype: Possible read error: a much larger clone is one base away. V is TRBV6-2 or TRBV6-3 and J is TRBJ2-3, with D perhaps matching TRBD2 (6 bases). Germline values: CDR1 MNHEY, CDR2 SVGEGT. The CDR3 consists of 17 residues. For the CDR3, the DNA is TGTGCCGGCAGTCAAGAGGAGGCCGCGGGCGGGGAAGATACGCAGTATTTT. It is translated as CAGSQEEAAGGEDTQYF.

Only one count was recorded for this clonotype. A much larger clone differs from this one at a single base, so this may be a read error. The gene calls are TRBV21-1 and TRBJ1-1. TRBV21-1 is marked as a pseudogene. The CDR3 has 11 residues. CDR3 in amino acids: CARAENTEALF. DNA for the CDR3: TGTGCCAGAGCAGAAAACACTGAAGCTCTCTTT.

The chain recombines TRBV6-5 with TRBJ2-5, with TRBD2 identical over 11 bases. Trimming removed 0 bases from V and 2 bases from J; junction bases left unmatched: 2. Germline V gene data show CDR1 as MNHEY and CDR2 as SVGAGI. The CDR3 sequence is 16 residues long. The CDR3 region is CASSYSSSGGQETQYF. Here the CDR3 DNA reads TGTGCCAGCAGTTACTCGTCTAGCGGGGGGCAAGAGACCCAGTACTTC.

This clonotype showed up many times. CDR3 nucleotides: TGTGCCAGCAGGGAAAAGTGGGGGGCGCCCGAGCAGTACTTC. It is translated as CASREKWGAPEQYF. V gene TRBV7-2 combines with J gene TRBJ2-7; D could derive from TRBD1 or TRBD2 (6 bases each). Deletions cut 6 bases from V and 6 bases from J, with 18 bases between. CDR3 size: 14 residues. Looked up from germline, CDR1 is SGHTA and CDR2 is FQGNSA.

The CDR3 DNA sequence: TGTGCCAGCAGTTTCAGGGAGGGGCAGCCCCAGCATTTT. Amino acids: CASSFREGQPQHF. V gene TRBV27 combines with J gene TRBJ1-5, with D maybe TRBD1 (5 bases). V shed 3 bases and J shed 7 bases, with 10 bases lying between them. CDR3 length: 13 amino acids. The germline V gene has CDR1 MNHEY and CDR2 SMNVEV (reference sequence).

This clonotype appeared many times. The chain carries TRBV7-9 and TRBJ2-7; 7 bases agree with TRBD2. Germline CDR1 reads SEHNR; CDR2 reads FQNEAQ (reference sequence). This CDR3 contains 16 residues. V shed 2 bases and J 7 bases; nucleotides not matched to a gene: 14. The CDR3 sequence is CASSLLTGEGLGEQYF. The CDR3 bases are TGTGCCAGCAGCTTACTTACGGGGGAGGGCTTGGGGGAGCAGTACTTC.

Ten or more counts support this clonotype. The chain carries TRBV7-9 and TRBJ1-1; a possible D gene is TRBD1 (5 bases). The CDR3 has 17 amino acids. Germline assignment: CDR1 SEHNR and CDR2 FQNEAQ (reference sequence). V was shortened by 1 base and J by 0 bases, with 15 bases between the two germline ends. CDR3 amino acids: CASSLVLGQNMNTEAFF. CDR3 nucleotide sequence: TGTGCCAGCAGCTTAGTACTGGGGCAGAACATGAACACTGAAGCTTTCTTT.

Details on this clonotype: One base away lies a much larger clone, so this may be a sequencing read error. The V and J genes are TRBV2 and TRBJ1-1; 7 nucleotides agree with TRBD1. The CDR3 sequence is 15 residues long. Looked up from germline, CDR1 is SNHLY and CDR2 is FYNNEI. The CDR3 DNA is TGTGCCAGCGGGTCGGATGGGACAGTGAACATTGAAGCTTTCTTT. Residues: CASGSDGTVNIEAFF.

The chain combines TRBV19 with TRBJ2-1; D remains ambiguous. This CDR3 contains 14 residues. In germline, CDR1 is LNHDA, CDR2 SQIVND (reference sequence). V shed 10 bases and J shed 0 bases, with 13 bases lying between them. The chain's CDR3 is CATRRTGSYNEQFF. CDR3 bases: TGTGCCACCAGAAGGACGGGCTCCTACAATGAGCAGTTCTTC.

This clonotype was found many times. This chain joins TRBV6-2 or TRBV6-3 and TRBJ2-6; D is uncertain. CDR3 length: 15 residues. The V gene's germline CDR1 is MNHEY and CDR2 SVGEGT. With 8 bases removed from V and 0 bases from J, the gap between germline ends came to 11 bases. The CDR3 DNA reads TGTGCCAGCCGGGCTTTACCCTCTGGGGCCAACGTCCTGACTTTC. It specifies CASRALPSGANVLTF.

CDR3 nucleotide sequence: TGTGCCAGCAGCTTAGTGGTTAGACCTACCTACGAGCAGTACTTC. Translation gives CASSLVVRPTYEQYF. The chain couples TRBV7-9 to TRBJ2-7; D ambiguous. Germline V gene data show CDR1 as SEHNR and CDR2 as FQNEAQ (reference sequence). The V end lost 1 base, the J end lost 2 bases, and 12 bases lay between the germline ends. The CDR3 sequence is 15 residues long.

V gene TRBV28 combines with J gene TRBJ2-2, with 7 bases matching TRBD2. The germline CDR1 and CDR2 sequences are MDHEN and SYDVKM. V lost 3 bases to trimming and J lost 5 bases; unmatched junction nucleotides: 12. The CDR3 covers 17 residues. The CDR3 sequence is CASSFRRGREKTGELFF. CDR3 nucleotides: TGTGCCAGCAGTTTCCGACGTGGGCGGGAGAAAACCGGGGAGCTGTTTTTT.

In DNA form, the CDR3 reads TGCAGTGCTAGGGGGACAGGGTTCGGAGAGACCCAGTACTTC. Its protein is CSARGTGFGETQYF. The chain joins TRBV20-1 to TRBJ2-5, with TRBD1 identical over 9 bases. The junction had 6 bases not matched to a gene; V was cut back by 3 bases and J by 4 bases. From germline, CDR1 is DFQATT and CDR2 SNEGSKA (reference sequence). The CDR3 has 14 amino acids.

This clonotype was seen more than once but under ten times. The chain uses TRBV15 and TRBJ1-5; D may be TRBD1 (6 bases). Germline V gives CDR1 LNHNV, CDR2 YYDKDF (reference sequence). Trimming cost V 0 bases and J 11 bases, with 14 bases left between them. The CDR3 consists of 14 residues. CDR3: CATSRDRGPEAQHF. CDR3 nucleotides: TGTGCCACCAGCAGAGACAGGGGCCCGGAGGCCCAGCATTTT.

There are a few counts of this clonotype. This chain connects TRBV7-9 to TRBJ2-7, with D perhaps being TRBD1 or TRBD2 (5 bases each). Trimming left V 3 bases short and J 1 base short, with 13 bases between. CDR3 size: 15 residues. Germline V gives CDR1 SEHNR, CDR2 FQNEAQ (reference sequence). CDR3 sequence (DNA): TGTGCCAGCAGCTTTGTGGGGACGAGATCCTACGAGCAGTACTTC. Translation gives CASSFVGTRSYEQYF.

This clonotype was observed at least ten times. The chain is built from TRBV6-6 and TRBJ2-7; a weak D match, TRBD1 (6 bases). This CDR3 is built from 13 residues. Germline CDR1 and CDR2: MNHNY and SVGAGI (reference sequence). Trimming cost V 2 bases and J 5 bases, with 10 bases left between them. The CDR3 region is CASSYTQGNEQYF. The CDR3 DNA sequence: TGTGCCAGCAGTTACACACAGGGAAACGAGCAGTACTTC.

This clonotype was seen only a few times. The V and J genes are TRBV13 and TRBJ2-1; 7 nucleotides line up with TRBD1. CDR1 and CDR2 from the germline V gene are PRHDT and FYEKMQ (reference sequence). V lost 5 bases to trimming and J lost 1 base; unmatched junction nucleotides: 11. This CDR3 is built from 17 residues. CDR3 in DNA: TGTGCCAGCAGCCCTAACCCGGGGACAGAGTCCTACAATGAGCAGTTCTTC. It encodes CASSPNPGTESYNEQFF.

The chain joins TRBV20-1 to TRBJ2-1; TRBD2 aligns across 9 bases. The germline CDR1 and CDR2 sequences are DFQATT and SNEGSKA (reference sequence). The V gene end was trimmed by 5 bases and the J gene end by 8 bases; junction bases not matched to a gene: 13. The CDR3 has 15 residues. Here the CDR3 reads CSARSGLAIFDEQFF. The CDR3 DNA reads as TGCAGTGCTCGGTCGGGACTAGCTATTTTCGATGAGCAGTTCTTC.

This clonotype appeared a few times. The chain has TRBV4-3 and TRBJ1-1, with D uncertain. The length of the CDR3 is 16 residues. From germline, CDR1 is LGHNA and CDR2 YSLEER. The V end lost 0 bases, the J end lost 5 bases, and 16 bases lay between the germline ends. The CDR3 sequence is CASSQDTVVYGTEAFF. The CDR3 DNA follows: TGCGCCAGCAGCCAAGATACCGTTGTCTACGGGACTGAAGCTTTCTTT.

The chain carries TRBV27 and TRBJ2-3, with D unresolved. V dropped 2 bases and J dropped 1 base, with 13 bases sitting between them. The germline gives CDR1 MNHEY, CDR2 SMNVEV (reference sequence). This CDR3 comprises 16 residues. The CDR3 loop is CASSLIATAGTDTQYF. The CDR3, as DNA: TGTGCCAGCAGTTTAATCGCCACGGCTGGCACAGATACGCAGTATTTT.

V gene TRBV7-9 combines with J gene TRBJ2-1, with TRBD2 identical over 12 bases. Germline CDR1 is SEHNR and CDR2 is FQNEAQ (reference sequence). With 5 bases clipped from V and 7 bases from J, the junction kept 12 bases outside the gene matches. The CDR3 loop spans 17 amino acids. CDR3 bases: TGTGCCAGCAGCCCCAGGGCTAGCGGGGGGGCCTTGAATGAGCAGTTCTTC. Translated: CASSPRASGGALNEQFF. The variable domain in full, with the rest retrieved from reference TRBV7-9 and TRBJ2-1, is DTGVSQNPRHKITKRGQNVTFRCDPISEHNRLYWYRQTLGQGPEFLTYFQNEAQLEKSRLLSDRFSAERPKGSFSTLEIQRTEQGDSAMYLCASSPRASGGALNEQFFGPGTRLTVL.

The J gene is TRBJ2-1, the V gene TRBV4-3; TRBD2 matches at 14 bases. V dropped 0 bases and J dropped 1; count of bases not matched to a gene: 5. The CDR3 extends over 19 amino acids. Germline CDR1 reads LGHNA; CDR2 reads YSLEER. Here the CDR3 reads CASSQDSGLAGVSYNEQFF. CDR3 in DNA: TGCGCCAGCAGCCAAGATTCGGGACTAGCGGGAGTGTCCTACAATGAGCAGTTCTTC.

This clonotype came up a few times. The conserved closing phenylalanine or tryptophan is absent in this CDR3, likely reflecting a read error. The chain carries TRBV4-3 and TRBJ2-3; D may be TRBD1 (5 bases). V dropped 3 bases and J dropped 0 bases, with 16 bases sitting between them. This CDR3 is 17 amino acids long. The germline V gene encodes CDR1 LGHNA and CDR2 YSLEER. The CDR3 DNA is TGCGCCAGCAGCCAGTACCTTGAGACAGACAGCACAGATACGCAGTATCTT. This gives the protein CASSQYLETDSTDTQYL.